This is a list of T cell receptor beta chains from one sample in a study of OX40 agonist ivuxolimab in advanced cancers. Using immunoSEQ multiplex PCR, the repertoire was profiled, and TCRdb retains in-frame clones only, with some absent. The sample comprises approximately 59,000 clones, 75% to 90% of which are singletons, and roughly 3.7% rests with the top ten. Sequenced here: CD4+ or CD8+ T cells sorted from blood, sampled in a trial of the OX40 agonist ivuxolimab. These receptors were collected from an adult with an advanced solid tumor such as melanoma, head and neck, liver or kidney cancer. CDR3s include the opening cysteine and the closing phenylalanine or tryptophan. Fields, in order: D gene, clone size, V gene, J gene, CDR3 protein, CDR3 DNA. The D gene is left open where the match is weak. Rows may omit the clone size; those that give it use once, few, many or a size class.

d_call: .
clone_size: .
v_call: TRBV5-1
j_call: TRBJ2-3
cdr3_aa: CASSLEPESDTQYF
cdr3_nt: TGCGCCAGCAGCTTGGAACCTGAGTCAGATACGCAGTATTTT

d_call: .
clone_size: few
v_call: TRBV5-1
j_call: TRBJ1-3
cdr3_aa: CASSLDTAGNTIYF
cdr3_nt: TGCGCCAGCAGCTTGGACACAGCTGGAAACACCATATATTTT

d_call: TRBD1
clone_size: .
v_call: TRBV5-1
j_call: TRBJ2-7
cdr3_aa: CASPTGGAEQYF
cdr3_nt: TGCGCCAGCCCTACAGGGGGCGCCGAGCAGTACTTC

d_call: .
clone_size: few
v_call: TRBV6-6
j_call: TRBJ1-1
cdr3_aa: CASSIQESNTEAFF
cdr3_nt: TGTGCCAGCAGTATACAGGAATCAAACACTGAAGCTTTCTTT

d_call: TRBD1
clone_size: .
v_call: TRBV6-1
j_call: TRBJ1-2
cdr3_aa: CAIEKSTGGDGYTF
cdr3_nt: TGTGCCATCGAGAAATCCACAGGGGGAGATGGCTACACCTTC

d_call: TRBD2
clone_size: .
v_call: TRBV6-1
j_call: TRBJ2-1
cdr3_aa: CASSGPTLGVAGVHEQFF
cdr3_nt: TGTGCCAGCAGTGGTCCGACGCTAGGAGTAGCGGGAGTTCATGAGCAGTTCTTC

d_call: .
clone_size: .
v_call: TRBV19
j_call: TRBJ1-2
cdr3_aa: CASSIDPGASSGYTF
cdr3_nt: TGTGCCAGTAGTATAGACCCGGGGGCATCGTCTGGCTACACCTTC

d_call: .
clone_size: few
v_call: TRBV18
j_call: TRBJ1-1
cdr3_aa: CASSPPGSGSTEAFF
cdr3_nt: TGTGCCAGCTCACCACCGGGGAGTGGTTCCACTGAAGCTTTCTTT

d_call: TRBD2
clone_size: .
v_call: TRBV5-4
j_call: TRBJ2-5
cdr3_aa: CASSPRTSGGPETQYF
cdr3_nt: TGTGCCAGCAGCCCTCGGACTAGCGGGGGCCCGGAGACCCAGTACTTC

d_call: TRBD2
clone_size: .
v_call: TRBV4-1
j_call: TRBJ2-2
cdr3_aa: CASSQGGRPGELFF
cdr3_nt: TGCGCCAGCAGCCAAGGCGGGAGACCCGGGGAGCTGTTTTTT

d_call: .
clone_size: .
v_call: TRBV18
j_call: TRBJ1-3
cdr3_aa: CASSPGPFSGNTIYF
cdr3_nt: TGTGCCAGCTCACCGGGGCCCTTCTCTGGAAACACCATATATTTT

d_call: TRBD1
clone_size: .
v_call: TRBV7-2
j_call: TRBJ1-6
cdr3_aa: CASSLGGGAGNSPLHF
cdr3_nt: TGTGCCAGCAGCTTAGGAGGGGGCGCGGGTAATTCACCCCTCCACTTT

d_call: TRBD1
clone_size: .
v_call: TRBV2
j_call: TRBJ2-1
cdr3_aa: CASRPTGGNEQFF
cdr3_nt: TGTGCCAGCAGACCGACAGGGGGCAATGAGCAGTTCTTC

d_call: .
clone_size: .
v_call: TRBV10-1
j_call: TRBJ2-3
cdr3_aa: CASSESGADTQYF
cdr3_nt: TGCGCCAGCAGTGAGTCGGGCGCAGATACGCAGTATTTT

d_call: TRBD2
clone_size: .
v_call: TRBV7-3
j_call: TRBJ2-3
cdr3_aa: CASSLDSGSRDTQYF
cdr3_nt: TGTGCCAGCAGCTTGGATAGCGGGAGTAGGGATACGCAGTATTTT

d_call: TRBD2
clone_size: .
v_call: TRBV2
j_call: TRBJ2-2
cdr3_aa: CASSQLAGNSGELFF
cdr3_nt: TGTGCCAGCAGCCAACTAGCGGGTAACTCCGGGGAGCTGTTTTTT

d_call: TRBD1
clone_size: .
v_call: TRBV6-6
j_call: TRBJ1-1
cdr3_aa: CASSGRTGTNTEAFF
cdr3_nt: TGTGCCAGCAGCGGGAGGACAGGGACGAACACTGAAGCTTTCTTT

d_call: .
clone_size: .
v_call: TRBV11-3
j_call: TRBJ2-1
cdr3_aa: CASSLGSASYNEQFF
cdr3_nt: TGTGCCAGCAGCTTGGGTTCAGCCTCCTACAATGAGCAGTTCTTC

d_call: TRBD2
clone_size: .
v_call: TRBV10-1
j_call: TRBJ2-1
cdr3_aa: CASSEAGGLGNEQFF
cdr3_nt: TGCGCCAGCAGTGAAGCGGGAGGCCTAGGGAATGAGCAGTTCTTC

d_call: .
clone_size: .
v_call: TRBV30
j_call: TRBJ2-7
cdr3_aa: CAWSPNQGAEQYF
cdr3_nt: TGTGCCTGGAGCCCTAACCAGGGCGCCGAGCAGTACTTC

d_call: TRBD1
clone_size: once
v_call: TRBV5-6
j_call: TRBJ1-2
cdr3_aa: CASSLDQGAPALLDTF
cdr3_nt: TGTGCCAGCAGCTTGGACCAGGGGGCGCCGGCTCTCTTGGACACCTTC

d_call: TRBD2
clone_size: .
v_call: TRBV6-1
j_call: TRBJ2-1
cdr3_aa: CATREGTYNEQFF
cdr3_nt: TGTGCCACCAGGGAGGGAACCTACAATGAGCAGTTCTTC

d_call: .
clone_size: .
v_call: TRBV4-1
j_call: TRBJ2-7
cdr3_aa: CASSQETGNSYEQYF
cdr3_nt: TGCGCCAGCAGCCAAGAAACCGGGAACTCCTACGAGCAGTACTTC